Below, 20 T cell receptor beta chains from the same sample are listed, as sequenced in a study of T cell repertoires in cytomegalovirus infection. TCRdb fed the reads into MiXCR, producing one record per CDR3 protein. The table includes about 600,000 distinct CDR3 sequences, around 24% detected once. The sequencing input was CD8+ T cells from PBMCs. Every receptor here comes from a human donor in good health (CMV status not recorded). Some clones in this sample may be carry-over from other donors' samples.

The genes are TRBV29-1 and TRBJ2-5; TRBD2 aligns across 8 bases. V lost 8 bases and J lost 3; bases outside the gene matches: 11. Germline-derived CDR1 and CDR2 are SQVTM and ANQGSEA. CDR3 size: 14 residues. CDR3 DNA sequence: TGCAGCATACTTTTGAGTAGCGGGGAAGAGACCCAGTACTTC. As protein: CSILLSSGEETQYF.

This clonotype was counted only a few times. This chain joins TRBV20-1 and TRBJ2-2; D uncertain. Trimming pared 6 bases from V and 3 bases from J, leaving 5 bases between. This CDR3 region has 11 residues. The germline V gene has CDR1 DFQATT and CDR2 SNEGSKA (reference sequence). As DNA, the CDR3 is TGCAGTGCCAAGGACACCGGGGAGCTGTTTTTT. Residues: CSAKDTGELFF.

The chain joins TRBV23-1 to TRBJ1-2; D is uncertain. TRBV23-1 is annotated as an ORF whose role is uncertain. Between the trimmed V and J ends, which lost 4 bases and 8 bases, there was a span of 26 bases. This CDR3 is built from 17 residues. CDR3 loop: CASSPDGQSHLKDGYTF. For the CDR3, the DNA is TGCGCCAGCAGTCCCGACGGGCAGTCCCACCTGAAGGACGGCTACACCTTC.

This clonotype showed up just a few times. The chain couples TRBV28 to TRBJ2-5; the D gene is possibly TRBD2 (6 bases). The germline V gene has CDR1 MDHEN and CDR2 SYDVKM. CDR3 length equals 14 residues. Deletions cut 4 bases from V and 5 bases from J, with 14 bases between. The CDR3 is CASSSGIRGETQYF. The CDR3 DNA reads as TGTGCCAGCAGTTCGGGGATCCGGGGGGAGACCCAGTACTTC.

The J gene is TRBJ1-1, the V gene TRBV12-3 or TRBV12-4, with D unclear. The V end lost 5 bases, the J end lost 0 bases, and 16 bases lay between the germline ends. This CDR3 has 16 amino acids. The CDR3 nucleotides read TGTGCCAGCAGTCCCCGGGTGGGCACCTTGAACACTGAAGCTTTCTTT. Translated, it gives CASSPRVGTLNTEAFF.

This clonotype occurred a few times. The V gene is TRBV19, the J gene TRBJ2-2, with D unclear. The CDR3 runs 15 residues. V was trimmed by 5 bases and J by 6 bases, leaving 16 bases between them. Per the germline V gene, CDR1 is LNHDA and CDR2 is SQIVND (reference sequence). The DNA for the CDR3 is TGTGCCAGTAGTTCCTCGACTCGAGGCGCCGGGGAGCTGTTTTTT. Protein sequence: CASSSSTRGAGELFF.

This clonotype was counted a single time. A clone one base away is much larger, so this may be a read error. This rearrangement joins TRBV7-9 to TRBJ2-5, with D maybe TRBD1 (5 bases). Germline V CDR1 and CDR2: SEHNR, FQNEAQ (reference sequence). The CDR3 loop spans 14 amino acids. The CDR3 bases are TGTGTCAGCAGCCCGCAGCTGGGGCCAGAGACCCAGTACTTC. This sequence encodes CVSSPQLGPETQYF.

This clonotype was detected ten times or more. The chain uses TRBV28 and TRBJ1-2; D gene unclear. CDR3 size: 15 residues. The ends were cut back, 3 bases at V and 4 bases at J, with 15 bases in the middle. Germline values: CDR1 MDHEN, CDR2 SYDVKM. CDR3 DNA sequence: TGTGCCAGCAGTTTCAGGACTCGGGCCCTCTATGGCTACACCTTC. Translation: CASSFRTRALYGYTF.

There are a few counts of this clonotype. The chain is built from TRBV7-9 and TRBJ2-1; 9 positions match TRBD1. V shed 8 bases and J 9 bases; nucleotides not matched to a gene: 11. The CDR3 length is 14 residues. Germline V gene lookup returns CDR1 SEHNR and CDR2 FQNEAQ (reference sequence). CDR3 in DNA: TGTGCCAGCCTGGGACAGGGAATATTCGGTGAGCAGTTCTTC. It encodes CASLGQGIFGEQFF.

The rearrangement uses TRBV12-5 and TRBJ2-1; 7 nucleotides match TRBD2. The CDR3 sequence is 16 residues long. Germline V gives CDR1 LGHNT, CDR2 FRNRAP. The V segment lost 2 bases and the J segment 4 bases; nucleotides outside the gene matches: 8. This chain's CDR3 is CASGLISGAQYNEQFF. The CDR3 region has the DNA TGTGCTAGTGGTTTGATCAGCGGGGCGCAATACAATGAGCAGTTCTTC.

This clonotype was counted many times. This chain links TRBV7-8 with TRBJ1-5, with D perhaps TRBD1 (6 bases). Germline V gives CDR1 SGHVS, CDR2 FQNEAQ. Trimming pared 1 base from V and 6 bases from J, leaving 7 bases between. The CDR3 sequence is 13 residues long. Written as DNA, the CDR3 is TGTGCCAGCAGCTTAGGCAGGGGTCAGCCCCAGCATTTT. This codes for CASSLGRGQPQHF.

This clonotype was recorded at least ten times. The V and J genes are TRBV28 and TRBJ1-1, with D uncertain. The CDR3 runs 11 residues. The V end lost 1 base, the J end lost 7 bases, and 4 bases lay between the germline ends. The germline CDR1 and CDR2 sequences are MDHEN and SYDVKM. The CDR3 sequence is CASSLSLEAFF. Here the CDR3 DNA reads TGTGCCAGCAGTTTATCCCTTGAAGCTTTCTTT.

Remarks on this clonotype: One end of the junction is discordant with germline, which a read error may explain. This sequence joins TRBV7-9 and TRBJ2-1; 8 bases map to TRBD2. Germline V CDR1 and CDR2: SEHNR, FQNEAQ (reference sequence). The CDR3 length is 16 residues. CDR3 protein: CVSRGREGHSYNEQFF. DNA of the CDR3: TGTGTCAGCAGAGGCCGGGAGGGCCACTCCTACAATGAGCAGTTCTTC.

In DNA form, the CDR3 reads TGTGCCAGCAGCCAGGAAGGGTCCGTGAGTGAGCAGTACTTC. It yields the protein CASSQEGSVSEQYF. The V gene is TRBV4-2, the J gene TRBJ2-7; D not certain. CDR1 LGHNA and CDR2 YNFKEQ come from the germline V gene. V gave up 3 bases and J gave up 7 bases, with 16 bases separating them. The CDR3 runs 14 residues.

This clonotype was seen repeatedly, ten times or more. This chain uses TRBV14 with TRBJ2-1; 7 bases agree with TRBD1. V was pared by 5 bases and J by 6 bases, with 10 bases of the junction left unmatched. CDR3 length: 15 amino acids. Germline values: CDR1 SGHDN, CDR2 FVKESK. The CDR3 DNA follows: TGTGCCAGCAGCAAATACAGGGGAATGGGCAATGAGCAGTTCTTC. The encoded protein is CASSKYRGMGNEQFF. Supplemented by reference TRBV14 and TRBJ2-1, the full variable domain reads EAGVTQFPSHSVIEKGQTVTLRCDPISGHDNLYWYRRVMGKEIKFLLHFVKESKQDESGMPNNRFLAERTGGTYSTLKVQPAELEDSGVYFCASSKYRGMGNEQFFGPGTRLTVL.

This clonotype was seen more than once but under ten times. This chain uses TRBV6-5 with TRBJ2-7; D call uncertain. There are 15 residues in the CDR3. Germline-derived CDR1 and CDR2 are MNHEY and SVGAGI. Trimming stripped 0 bases from V and 2 bases from J, with 11 bases between. The CDR3 is CASSYSLEEPYEQYF. The CDR3 DNA reads TGTGCCAGCAGTTACTCGCTTGAGGAGCCCTACGAGCAGTACTTC.

At least ten counts were recorded for this clonotype. V and J are TRBV7-2 and TRBJ1-1; 7 positions agree with TRBD1. CDR1 SGHTA and CDR2 FQGNSA come from the germline V gene. The CDR3 runs 17 residues. Trimming cost V 0 bases and J 1 base; bases outside gene matches: 8. The CDR3 loop reads CASSLAAGGIRNTEAFF. The DNA of the CDR3 is TGTGCCAGCAGCTTAGCCGCAGGGGGGATAAGGAACACTGAAGCTTTCTTT.

This chain connects TRBV7-6 to TRBJ2-1, with TRBD2 matching over 7 bases. With 0 bases clipped from V and 7 bases from J, the junction kept 12 bases outside the gene matches. Germline V gene lookup returns CDR1 SGHVS and CDR2 FNYEAQ. This CDR3 is 17 amino acids long. The CDR3 bases are TGTGCCAGCAGCTTAGCGCTTGGGACTACCCCTGGGAATGAGCAGTTCTTC. It yields the protein CASSLALGTTPGNEQFF.

This clonotype was seen a few times. The rearrangement uses TRBV5-5 and TRBJ1-2; TRBD1 might be the D (5 bases). CDR1 and CDR2 from the germline V gene are SGHKS and YYEKEE (reference sequence). V shed 6 bases and J shed 6 bases, with 15 bases lying between them. The CDR3 is made up of 13 amino acids. The CDR3 protein is CASIPKGDDGYTF. The DNA for the CDR3 is TGTGCCAGCATTCCAAAAGGGGACGATGGCTACACCTTC.

The chain has TRBV7-6 and TRBJ2-7; D not certain. V lost 5 bases, J lost 6 bases, and 20 bases lay in between. In germline, CDR1 is SGHVS, CDR2 FNYEAQ. The CDR3 runs 15 residues. The DNA of the CDR3 is TGTGCCAGCAGCGTAAGCCTGGGCCTCACGGGCGAGCAGTACTTC. It encodes CASSVSLGLTGEQYF. Full variable domain (rest looked up from reference TRBV7-6 and TRBJ2-7): GAGVSQSPRYKVTKRGQDVALRCDPISGHVSLYWYRQALGQGPEFLTYFNYEAQQDKSGLPNDRFSAERPEGSISTLTIQRTEQRDSAMYRCASSVSLGLTGEQYFGPGTRLTVT.